This T cell receptor beta chain was captured by sequencing in a study of T cells in Graves' hyperthyroidism and ophthalmopathy. The CDR3 sequence is 18 residues long. Germline V gene sequence: CDR1 MNHEY, CDR2 SMNVEV (reference sequence). Between the trimmed V and J ends, which lost 0 bases and 4 bases, there was a span of 19 bases. TCR beta CDR3 sequences were amplified from RNA transcripts. The TCR CDR3 was amplified in a first-round RT-PCR using the HTBI primer set. TCRdb re-called the multiplex PCR reads with MiXCR, one entry per CDR3 protein. The repertoire includes a few hundred thousand distinct CDR3 sequences, 17% of them detected once, and about 16% sits in the top ten.

This receptor was obtained from a woman younger than 30 with Graves' ophthalmopathy. J is TRBJ1-5 and V is TRBV27; D is ambiguous. Source material: blood. For the CDR3, the DNA is TGTGCCAGCAGTTTATCCTCCCGAGCGGGTTCGGGTAATCAGCCCCAGCATTTT. This translates into CASSLSSRAGSGNQPQHF.